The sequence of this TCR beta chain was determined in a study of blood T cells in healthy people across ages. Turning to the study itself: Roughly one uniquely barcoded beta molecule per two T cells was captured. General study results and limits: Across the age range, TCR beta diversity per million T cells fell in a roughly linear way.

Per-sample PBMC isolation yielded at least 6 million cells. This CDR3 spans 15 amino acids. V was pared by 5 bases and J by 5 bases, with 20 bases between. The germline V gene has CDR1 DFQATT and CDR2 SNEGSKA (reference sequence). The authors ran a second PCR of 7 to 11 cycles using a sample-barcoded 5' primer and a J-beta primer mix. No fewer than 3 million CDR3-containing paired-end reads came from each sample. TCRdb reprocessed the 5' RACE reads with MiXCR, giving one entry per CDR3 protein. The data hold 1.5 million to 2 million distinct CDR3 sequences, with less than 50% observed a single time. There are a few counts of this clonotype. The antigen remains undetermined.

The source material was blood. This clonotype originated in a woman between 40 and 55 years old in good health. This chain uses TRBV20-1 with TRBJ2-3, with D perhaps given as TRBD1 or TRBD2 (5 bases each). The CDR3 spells CSAFGTYKGGDTQYF. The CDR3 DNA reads TGCAGTGCTTTTGGGACGTACAAAGGAGGAGATACGCAGTATTTT.